This T cell receptor beta chain was found in a study of shared clonotypes between healthy human individuals. Libraries were prepared by immunoSEQ multiplex PCR; TCRdb keeps only in-frame clonotypes and omits some of them. Of about a million clones in the sample, roughly 80% were seen once. This CDR3 is built from 13 residues. Trimming removed 8 bases at V and 5 bases at J, with 15 bases between. CDR1 and CDR2 (germline): KGHSH, LQKENI. Sequencing was done on a sample of memory CD4+ T cells sorted from blood. Noted subset: CD45RA-negative fraction. The receptor was derived from a man between 18 and 35 years old in good health. The rearrangement links TRBV18 to TRBJ1-1, with D unclear. The CDR3 region is CASAREIVTEAFF. DNA for the CDR3: TGTGCCAGCGCCAGAGAGATCGTAACTGAAGCTTTCTTT.